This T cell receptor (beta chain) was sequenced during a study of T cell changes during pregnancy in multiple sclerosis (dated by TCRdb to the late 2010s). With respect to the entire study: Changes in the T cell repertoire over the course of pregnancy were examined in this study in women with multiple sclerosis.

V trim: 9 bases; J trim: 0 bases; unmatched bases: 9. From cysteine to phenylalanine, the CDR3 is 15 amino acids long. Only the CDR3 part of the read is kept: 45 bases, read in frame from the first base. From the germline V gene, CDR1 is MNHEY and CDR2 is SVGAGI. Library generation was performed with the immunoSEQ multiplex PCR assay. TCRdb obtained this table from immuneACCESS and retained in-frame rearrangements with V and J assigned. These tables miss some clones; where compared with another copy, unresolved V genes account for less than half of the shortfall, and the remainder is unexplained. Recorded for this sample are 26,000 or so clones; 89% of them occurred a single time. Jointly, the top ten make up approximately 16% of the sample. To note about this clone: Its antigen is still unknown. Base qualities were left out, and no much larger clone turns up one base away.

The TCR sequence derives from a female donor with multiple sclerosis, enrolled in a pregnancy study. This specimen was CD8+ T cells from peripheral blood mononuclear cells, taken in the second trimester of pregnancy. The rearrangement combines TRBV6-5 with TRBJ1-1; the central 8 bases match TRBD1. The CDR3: CASRTTGGLNTEAFF. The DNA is TGTGCCAGTCGGACTACAGGGGGTTTGAACACTGAAGCTTTCTTT.